The source of this T cell receptor beta chain is a study of OX40 agonist ivuxolimab in advanced cancers. Study context: Dose-escalation cases comprised hepatocellular carcinoma, melanoma, renal cell or head and neck cancer. Three partial responders included one hepatocellular carcinoma patient and two cutaneous melanoma patients.

The germline CDR1 and CDR2 sequences are SGHNT and YYREEE (reference sequence). V lost 2 bases, J lost 3 bases, and 9 bases lay in between. The CDR3 covers 15 residues. Study results and limitations: Expanded clones were, on average, more numerous in CD8+ T cells than in CD4+.

Concerning this clone: As yet, its antigen is unknown.

Sequenced by immunoSEQ multiplex PCR; TCRdb stores in-frame clones only, minus some. The repertoire holds tens of thousands of clones, with approximately 80% as singletons. This sequence was found in an adult with an advanced solid tumor such as melanoma, head and neck, liver or kidney cancer. The chain is built from TRBV5-4 and TRBJ2-6, with D perhaps matching TRBD1 (6 bases). Sequencing used CD4+ or CD8+ T cells sorted from blood, obtained in a trial of the OX40 agonist ivuxolimab. The CDR3 reads CASSLQGGGANVLTF. CDR3 coding DNA: TGTGCCAGCAGCTTACAGGGTGGTGGGGCCAACGTCCTGACTTTC.